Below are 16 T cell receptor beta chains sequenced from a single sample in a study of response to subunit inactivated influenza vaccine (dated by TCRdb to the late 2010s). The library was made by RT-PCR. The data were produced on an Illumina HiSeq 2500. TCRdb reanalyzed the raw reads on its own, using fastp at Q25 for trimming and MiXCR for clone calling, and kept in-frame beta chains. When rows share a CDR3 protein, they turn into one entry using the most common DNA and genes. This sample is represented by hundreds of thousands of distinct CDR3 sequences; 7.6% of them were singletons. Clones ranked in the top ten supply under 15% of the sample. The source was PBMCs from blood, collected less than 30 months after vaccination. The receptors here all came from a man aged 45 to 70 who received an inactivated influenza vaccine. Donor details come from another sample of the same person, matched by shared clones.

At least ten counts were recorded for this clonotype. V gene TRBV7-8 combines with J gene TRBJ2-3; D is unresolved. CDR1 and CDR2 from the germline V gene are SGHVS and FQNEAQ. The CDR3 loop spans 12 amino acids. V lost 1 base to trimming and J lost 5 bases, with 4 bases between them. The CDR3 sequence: CASSLGEDTQYF. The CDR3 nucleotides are TGTGCCAGCAGCTTAGGCGAAGATACGCAGTATTTT.

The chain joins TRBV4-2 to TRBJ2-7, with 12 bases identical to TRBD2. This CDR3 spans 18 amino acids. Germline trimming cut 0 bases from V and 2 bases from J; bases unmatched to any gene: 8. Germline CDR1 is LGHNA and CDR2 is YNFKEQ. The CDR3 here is CASSQDPLLAGGPYEQYF. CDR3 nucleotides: TGTGCCAGCAGCCAAGATCCCCTCCTAGCGGGAGGGCCCTACGAGCAGTACTTC.

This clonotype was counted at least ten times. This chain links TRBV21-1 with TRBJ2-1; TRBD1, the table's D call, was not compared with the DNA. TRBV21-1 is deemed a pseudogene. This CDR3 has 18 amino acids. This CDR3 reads CASSKVGGRDRVRNEQFF. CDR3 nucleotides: TGTGCCAGCAGCAAAGTCGGAGGCCGGGACAGGGTTCGCAATGAGCAGTTCTTC.

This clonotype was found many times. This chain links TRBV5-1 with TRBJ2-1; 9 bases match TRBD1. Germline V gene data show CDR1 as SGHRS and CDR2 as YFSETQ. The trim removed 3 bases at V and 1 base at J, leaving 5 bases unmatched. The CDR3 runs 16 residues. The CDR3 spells CASSSGQGGSYNEQFF. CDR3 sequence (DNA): TGCGCCAGCAGCTCGGGACAGGGCGGATCCTACAATGAGCAGTTCTTC.

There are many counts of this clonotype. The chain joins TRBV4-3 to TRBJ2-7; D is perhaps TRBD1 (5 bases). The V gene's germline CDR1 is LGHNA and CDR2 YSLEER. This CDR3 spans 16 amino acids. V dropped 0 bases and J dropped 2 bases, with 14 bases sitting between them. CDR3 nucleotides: TGCGCCAGCAGCCAAGATTTTGGGGCCTTTCCCTACGAGCAGTACTTC. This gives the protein CASSQDFGAFPYEQYF.

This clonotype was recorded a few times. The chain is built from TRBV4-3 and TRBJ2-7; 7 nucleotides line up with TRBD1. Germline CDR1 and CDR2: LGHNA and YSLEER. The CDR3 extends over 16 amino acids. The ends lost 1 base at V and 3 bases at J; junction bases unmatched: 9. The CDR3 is CASSQASGTAYYEQYF. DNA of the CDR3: TGCGCCAGCAGCCAAGCCTCGGGGACAGCTTACTACGAGCAGTACTTC.

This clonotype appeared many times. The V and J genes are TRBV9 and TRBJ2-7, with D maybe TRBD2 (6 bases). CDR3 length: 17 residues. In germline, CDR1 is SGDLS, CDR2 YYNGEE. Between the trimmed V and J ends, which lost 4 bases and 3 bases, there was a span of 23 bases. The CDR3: CASSYRPVTRVIYEQYF. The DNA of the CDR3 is TGTGCCAGCAGCTACCGGCCGGTGACTAGAGTCATCTACGAGCAGTACTTC.

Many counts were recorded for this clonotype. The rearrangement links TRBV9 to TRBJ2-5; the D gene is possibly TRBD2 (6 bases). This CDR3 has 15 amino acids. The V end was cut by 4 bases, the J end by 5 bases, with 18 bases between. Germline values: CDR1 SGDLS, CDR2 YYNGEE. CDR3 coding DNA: TGTGCCAGCAGCCCCGTACACGGGAGTTTTGAGACCCAGTACTTC. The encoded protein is CASSPVHGSFETQYF.

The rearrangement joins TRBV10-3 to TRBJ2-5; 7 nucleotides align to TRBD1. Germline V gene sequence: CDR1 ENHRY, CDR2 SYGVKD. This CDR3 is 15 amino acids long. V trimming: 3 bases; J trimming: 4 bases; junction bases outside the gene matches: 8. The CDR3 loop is CAISDYRDRLETQYF. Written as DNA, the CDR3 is TGTGCCATCAGTGACTACCGGGACAGACTAGAGACCCAGTACTTC.

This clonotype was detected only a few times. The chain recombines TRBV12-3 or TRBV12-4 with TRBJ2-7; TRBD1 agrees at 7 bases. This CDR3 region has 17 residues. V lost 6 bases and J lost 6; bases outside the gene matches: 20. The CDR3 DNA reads TGTGCCAGCAGCGGAGGAATAGCCGGGACAGCTTTCCCCGAGCAGTACTTC. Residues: CASSGGIAGTAFPEQYF.

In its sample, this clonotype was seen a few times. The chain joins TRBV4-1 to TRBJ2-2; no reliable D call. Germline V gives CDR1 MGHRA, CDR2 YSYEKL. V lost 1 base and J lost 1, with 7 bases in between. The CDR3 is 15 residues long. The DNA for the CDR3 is TGCGCCAGCAGCCAAGTCCTTAAGAACACCGGGGAGCTGTTTTTT. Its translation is CASSQVLKNTGELFF.

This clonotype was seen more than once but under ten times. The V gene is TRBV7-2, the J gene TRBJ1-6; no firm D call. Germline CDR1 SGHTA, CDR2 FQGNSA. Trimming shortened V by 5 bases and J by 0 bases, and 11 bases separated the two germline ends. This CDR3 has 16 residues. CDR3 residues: CASSKGFDSYNSPLHF. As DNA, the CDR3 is TGTGCCAGCAGCAAGGGTTTCGACTCCTATAATTCACCCCTCCACTTT.

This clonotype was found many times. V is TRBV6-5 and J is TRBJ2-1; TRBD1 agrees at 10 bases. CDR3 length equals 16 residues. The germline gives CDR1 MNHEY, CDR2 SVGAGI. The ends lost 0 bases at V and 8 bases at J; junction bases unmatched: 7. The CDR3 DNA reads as TGTGCCAGCAGTTACTCGATTGGGGACAGGGGCGATGAGCAGTTCTTC. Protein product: CASSYSIGDRGDEQFF.

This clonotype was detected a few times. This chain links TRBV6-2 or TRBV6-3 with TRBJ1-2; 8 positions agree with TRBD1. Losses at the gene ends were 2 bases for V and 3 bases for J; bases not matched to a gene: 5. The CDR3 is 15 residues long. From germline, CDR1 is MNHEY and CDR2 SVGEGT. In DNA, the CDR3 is TGTGCCAGCAGTTACCTCGACAGGGGTTACTATGGCTACACCTTC. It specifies CASSYLDRGYYGYTF.

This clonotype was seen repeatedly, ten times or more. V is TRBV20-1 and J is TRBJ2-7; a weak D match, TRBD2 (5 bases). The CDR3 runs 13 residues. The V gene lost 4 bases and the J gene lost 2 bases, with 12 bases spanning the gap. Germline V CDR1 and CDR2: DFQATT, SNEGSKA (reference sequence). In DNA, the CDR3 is TGCAGTGCTACCGGGGAAGGCGCCTACGAGCAGTACTTC. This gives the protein CSATGEGAYEQYF.

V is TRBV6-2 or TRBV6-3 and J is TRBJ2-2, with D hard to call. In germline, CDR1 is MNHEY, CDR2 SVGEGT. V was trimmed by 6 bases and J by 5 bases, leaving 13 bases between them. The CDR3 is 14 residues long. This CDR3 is CASRQSRLTGELFF. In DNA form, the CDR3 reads TGTGCCAGCAGACAATCTAGGTTAACCGGGGAGCTGTTTTTT.